The 26 T cell receptor beta chains listed next were all sequenced from one sample in a study of cytomegalovirus exposure and HLA in healthy donors. The study ran its PCR with 60 Vbeta and 13 Jbeta primers. Libraries were prepared by immunoSEQ multiplex PCR; TCRdb keeps only in-frame clonotypes and omits some of them. The profile shows 200,000 or so clones, around 82% of them singletons. The specimen sequenced was PBMCs. The receptors originated from a boy between 10 and 17 years old in good health and CMV-seronegative.

The chain combines TRBV10-2 with TRBJ1-4, with D unresolved. The ends were cut back, 6 bases at V and 8 bases at J, with 7 bases in the middle. The CDR3 covers 11 residues. Germline values: CDR1 WSHSY, CDR2 SAAADI. The CDR3 DNA reads TGCGCCAGCAGATCGGGGGAAAAACTGTTTTTT. Translated, it gives CASRSGEKLFF.

This clone was observed once. The chain employs TRBV19 and TRBJ2-7, with D possibly matching TRBD1 (6 bases). Trimming removed 4 bases from V and 3 bases from J, with 10 bases in between. Germline loops: CDR1 LNHDA, CDR2 SQIVND (reference sequence). The CDR3 is 13 residues long. This chain's CDR3 is CASSTEGGYEQYF. CDR3 DNA: TGTGCCAGTAGTACCGAAGGGGGCTACGAGCAGTACTTC.

This rearrangement joins TRBV7-2 to TRBJ2-1; D perhaps matches TRBD2 (5 bases). The length of the CDR3 is 12 residues. V dropped 2 bases and J dropped 10 bases, with 9 bases sitting between them. Germline loops: CDR1 SGHTA, CDR2 FQGNSA. The CDR3 nucleotides are TGTGCCAGCAGCTTAAGAGGGTACGAGCAGTTCTTC. Translation: CASSLRGYEQFF. The full variable domain, its missing parts supplied by reference TRBV7-2 and TRBJ2-1, is GAGVSQSPSNKVTEKGKDVELRCDPISGHTALYWYRQSLGQGLEFLIYFQGNSAPDKSGLPSDRFSAERTGGSVSTLTIQRTQQEDSAVYLCASSLRGYEQFFGPGTRLTVL.

V gene TRBV18 combines with J gene TRBJ1-1; D is unresolved. CDR3 length: 14 residues. The V gene's germline CDR1 is KGHSH and CDR2 LQKENI. The V gene lost 4 bases and the J gene lost 1 base, with 10 bases spanning the gap. CDR3 protein: CASSLTGKNTEAFF. DNA for the CDR3: TGTGCCAGCTCACTCACCGGGAAGAACACTGAAGCTTTCTTT. Full variable domain (outside the CDR3, taken from reference TRBV18 and TRBJ1-1): NAGVMQNPRHLVRRRGQEARLRCSPMKGHSHVYWYRQLPEEGLKFMVYLQKENIIDESGMPKERFSAEFPKEGPSILRIQQVVRGDSAAYFCASSLTGKNTEAFFGQGTRLTVV.

The chain carries TRBV29-1 and TRBJ1-1, with D uncertain. The germline V gene has CDR1 SQVTM and CDR2 ANQGSEA. The V and J ends lost 7 bases and 0 bases respectively, with 15 bases between them. The CDR3 loop spans 14 amino acids. CDR3 DNA: TGCAGCGCCTGTAGGATGGGCATGAACACTGAAGCTTTCTTT. Its protein product is CSACRMGMNTEAFF.

This rearrangement joins TRBV5-1 to TRBJ1-3, with 12 bases matching TRBD1. V was pared by 2 bases and J by 1 base, with 4 bases of the junction left unmatched. The germline gives CDR1 SGHRS, CDR2 YFSETQ. This CDR3 spans 17 amino acids. The CDR3 loop reads CASSLGTGGLSGNTIYF. CDR3 nucleotides: TGCGCCAGCAGCTTAGGGACAGGGGGCCTTTCTGGAAACACCATATATTTT.

CDR3: CASSLSGGGGNTIYF. Written as DNA, the CDR3 is TGTGCCAGCAGTTTATCTGGGGGCGGTGGAAACACCATATATTTT. The chain links TRBV28 to TRBJ1-3; tentatively, D is TRBD1 (6 bases). Germline loops: CDR1 MDHEN, CDR2 SYDVKM. The V and J ends lost 1 base and 3 bases respectively, with 10 bases between them. The CDR3 runs to 15 residues.

This sequence joins TRBV5-6 and TRBJ1-1, with 9 positions matching TRBD1. Per germline, CDR1 SGHDT and CDR2 YYEEEE. V was pared by 4 bases and J by 6 bases, with 16 bases of the junction left unmatched. The CDR3 loop spans 17 amino acids. CDR3: CASSGTGFLAAFAEAFF. Written as DNA, the CDR3 is TGTGCCAGCAGCGGGACAGGGTTCCTAGCTGCGTTTGCTGAAGCTTTCTTT.

This chain links TRBV7-6 with TRBJ1-5; possible D gene TRBD1, 5 bases. CDR1 and CDR2 from the germline V gene are SGHVS and FNYEAQ. Trimming removed 2 bases at V and 2 bases at J, with 13 bases between. The CDR3 length is 16 residues. CDR3 sequence: CASSLHPQGGNQPQHF. Here the CDR3 DNA reads TGTGCCAGCAGCTTACACCCCCAGGGCGGCAATCAGCCCCAGCATTTT.

V usage is TRBV2 and J usage is TRBJ2-7; 7 positions agree with TRBD1. Germline lookup yields CDR1 SNHLY and CDR2 FYNNEI. CDR3 length equals 12 residues. V lost 4 bases, J lost 6 bases, and 3 bases stayed unmatched. The chain's CDR3 is CASSGDSPEQYF. CDR3 bases: TGTGCCAGCAGTGGGGACAGTCCCGAGCAGTACTTC.

A single count supports this clone. The CDR3 loop is CASSLGGTGPGYGYTF. The DNA of the CDR3 is TGTGCCAGCAGCTTGGGAGGGACAGGCCCTGGGTATGGCTACACCTTC. J is TRBJ1-2 and V is TRBV5-6; 8 bases fit TRBD1. Germline V gives CDR1 SGHDT, CDR2 YYEEEE. Trimming took 0 bases from V and 5 from J; bases not matched to a gene: 9. The CDR3 has 16 amino acids.

The rearrangement links TRBV29-1 to TRBJ2-7; 8 positions match TRBD1. The germline CDR1 and CDR2 sequences are SQVTM and ANQGSEA. V was clipped by 5 bases and J by 3 bases; unmatched bases: 9. There are 14 residues in the CDR3. The CDR3 here is CSVRVAGGVYEQYF. For the CDR3, the DNA is TGCAGCGTTCGAGTAGCAGGGGGCGTCTACGAGCAGTACTTC.

The chain uses TRBV25-1 and TRBJ2-3; D might be TRBD2 (5 bases). Germline V gene sequence: CDR1 MGHDK, CDR2 SYGVNS. Trimming shortened V by 3 bases and J by 3 bases, and 16 bases separated the two germline ends. There are 16 residues in the CDR3. Written as DNA, the CDR3 is TGTGCCAGCAGTGATTCCGGCCTCACGGGGACAGATACGCAGTATTTT. Translated: CASSDSGLTGTDTQYF.

The rearrangement links TRBV6-4 to TRBJ2-7; the match to TRBD1 covers 10 bases. The CDR3 totals 14 residues. The V segment lost 4 bases and the J segment 2 bases; nucleotides outside the gene matches: 2. Per germline, CDR1 MRHNA and CDR2 SNTAGT. The CDR3, as DNA: TGTGCCAGCAGTGTCGGGACAGGGGCCTACGAGCAGTACTTC. This sequence encodes CASSVGTGAYEQYF.

The CDR3 nucleotides are TGTGCCAGCAGTTTATCGGCACGAAGTCCTAGCGGGAGGGGGGAGACCCAGTACTTC. Its protein product is CASSLSARSPSGRGETQYF. This chain joins TRBV27 and TRBJ2-5, with 12 bases aligning to TRBD2. Trimming cost V 0 bases and J 5 bases; bases outside gene matches: 13. CDR3 length equals 19 residues. The germline gives CDR1 MNHEY, CDR2 SMNVEV (reference sequence).

This clone was seen just once. This chain uses TRBV7-2 with TRBJ2-5; D is perhaps TRBD2 (5 bases). Deletions cut 1 base from V and 5 bases from J, with 17 bases between. CDR1 is SGHTA and CDR2 is FQGNSA in the germline V gene. This CDR3 is 16 amino acids long. CDR3 sequence: CASSLGDIGRGETQYF. CDR3 sequence (DNA): TGTGCCAGCAGCTTAGGGGATATCGGACGAGGGGAGACCCAGTACTTC.

The rearrangement uses TRBV2 and TRBJ1-2; the D gene is possibly TRBD1 (6 bases). The length of the CDR3 is 12 residues. Germline V CDR1 and CDR2: SNHLY, FYNNEI. V dropped 6 bases and J dropped 2 bases, with 7 bases sitting between them. Written as DNA, the CDR3 is TGTGCCAGCAGAAGGGGGAACTATGGCTACACCTTC. Protein sequence: CASRRGNYGYTF.

This clone came up a few times. The chain couples TRBV20-1 to TRBJ2-7, with D possibly TRBD1 on 5 matching bases. The CDR3 covers 11 residues. Germline assignment: CDR1 DFQATT and CDR2 SNEGSKA (reference sequence). Trimming cost V 7 bases and J 4 bases, with 11 bases left between them. The CDR3: CSGIPGYEQYF. The CDR3 region has the DNA TGCAGTGGTATCCCAGGGTACGAGCAGTACTTC.

This clone was seen only once. The V call is TRBV6-1, the J call TRBJ1-6, with TRBD1 as a possible D gene (6 bases). Per germline, CDR1 MNHNS and CDR2 SASEGT. Trimming shortened V by 2 bases and J by 4 bases, and 12 bases separated the two germline ends. The CDR3 is made up of 16 amino acids. In DNA form, the CDR3 reads TGTGCCAGCAGTGAATATAGGGGGTCATATAATTCACCCCTCCACTTT. The encoded protein is CASSEYRGSYNSPLHF.

The chain employs TRBV28 and TRBJ1-3; TRBD1 agrees at 9 bases. The CDR3 is 17 residues long. Germline lookup yields CDR1 MDHEN and CDR2 SYDVKM. V lost 1 base and J lost 2; bases outside the gene matches: 6. Here the CDR3 reads CASSLLGGTGTGNTIYF. The CDR3 coding sequence is TGTGCCAGCAGTTTATTAGGGGGGACAGGGACTGGAAACACCATATATTTT. Full variable domain (missing parts from reference TRBV28 and TRBJ1-3): DVKVTQSSRYLVKRTGEKVFLECVQDMDHENMFWYRQDPGLGLRLIYFSYDVKMKEKGDIPEGYSVSREKKERFSLILESASTNQTSMYLCASSLLGGTGTGNTIYFGEGSWLTVV.

This clone was seen a few times. The chain combines TRBV7-8 with TRBJ1-4; D is perhaps TRBD1 (5 bases). The CDR3 contains 17 residues. In germline, CDR1 is SGHVS, CDR2 FQNEAQ. V lost 1 base, J lost 1 base, and 13 bases lay in between. CDR3 sequence: CASSLGVPRETNEKLFF. DNA of the CDR3: TGTGCCAGCAGCTTAGGGGTCCCCAGGGAAACTAATGAAAAACTGTTTTTT.

V gene TRBV5-6 combines with J gene TRBJ2-7; TRBD1 agrees at 8 bases. The CDR3 spans 14 residues. CDR1 and CDR2 from the germline V gene are SGHDT and YYEEEE. The V and J ends lost 2 bases and 3 bases, in that order; junction bases with no gene match: 4. CDR3 in DNA: TGTGCCAGCAGCTTTGGACAGGGTTACTACGAGCAGTACTTC. Amino acid sequence: CASSFGQGYYEQYF.

CDR3 in amino acids: CASSGTGDNLNTEAFF. The CDR3, as DNA: TGCGCCAGCAGCGGTACAGGGGACAACCTGAACACTGAAGCTTTCTTT. The chain links TRBV10-2 to TRBJ1-1, with 7 positions matching TRBD1. The CDR3 runs to 16 residues. V lost 6 bases, J lost 0 bases, and 10 bases stayed unmatched. Germline values: CDR1 WSHSY, CDR2 SAAADI.

The rearrangement links TRBV5-1 to TRBJ1-1; 7 nucleotides agree with TRBD1. Trimming removed 8 bases from V and 4 bases from J; junction bases left unmatched: 8. This CDR3 comprises 13 residues. Germline CDR1 is SGHRS and CDR2 is YFSETQ. The CDR3 sequence is CASTADRVTEAFF. The CDR3 nucleotides read TGCGCCAGTACGGCAGACAGGGTCACTGAAGCTTTCTTT.

This clone was counted a few times. The chain has TRBV27 and TRBJ1-5; D not resolved. The length of the CDR3 is 13 residues. The ends were cut back, 5 bases at V and 3 bases at J, with 8 bases in the middle. Germline V gene sequence: CDR1 MNHEY, CDR2 SMNVEV (reference sequence). The CDR3 reads CASSAGYNQPQHF. CDR3 DNA sequence: TGTGCCAGCAGTGCGGGTTACAATCAGCCCCAGCATTTT.

The rearrangement links TRBV4-3 to TRBJ1-6; TRBD1 matches 9 bases. The CDR3 extends over 14 amino acids. Germline V gene data show CDR1 as LGHNA and CDR2 as YSLEER. The trim removed 4 bases at V and 6 bases at J, leaving 1 base unmatched. The CDR3 DNA is TGCGCCAGCAGCCGGGACAGGGTTAATTCACCCCTCCACTTT. This translates into CASSRDRVNSPLHF.